This T cell receptor beta chain was captured in a study of T cells in Graves' hyperthyroidism and ophthalmopathy. Study background: Peripheral blood samples were taken at initial diagnosis, prior to any treatment.

Diagnoses were made from clinical symptoms, serum measures (thyroxine and TRAb), thyroid ultrasound and orbital computed tomography. The authors took PBMCs from 9.5 to 10 ml fresh peripheral blood. Authors of the study amplified TCR beta CDR3 regions from RNA transcripts. The primer set for the first-round RT-PCR of the TCR CDR3 was HTBI. Using its own MiXCR run on the multiplex PCR reads, TCRdb lists one record per CDR3 protein. The table has some 490,000 distinct CDR3 sequences, about 16% seen once. Study-level points and caveats: Researchers found most expanded thyroid clonotypes above 0.001 in blood as well.

Germline V CDR1 and CDR2: SGDLS, YYNGEE. The J segment lost 2 bases and the V segment lost 0 bases, leaving 8 bases of the junction unmatched. The CDR3 sequence is 16 residues long. In its sample, this clonotype was seen many times. What it binds is not known. The sequence was collected from a woman in her twenties or thirties with Graves' ophthalmopathy. This chain links TRBV9 with TRBJ2-7; 7 nucleotides align to TRBD2. Source material: blood. In DNA, the CDR3 is TGTGCCAGCAGCGTAGAAGGGAGCGGGGTCCCCTACGAGCAGTACTTC. It yields the protein CASSVEGSGVPYEQYF.